These 8 T cell receptor beta chains originate from one sample sequenced in a study of blood T cell repertoires in COVID-19. Profiled with immunoSEQ multiplex PCR; TCRdb holds only in-frame clones, not every one. The sample contains some 120,000 clones, about 84% of which appear only once. Source material: peripheral blood. Receptors were obtained from a man between 60 and 75 years old with acute or convalescent COVID-19.

The chain is built from TRBV4-2 and TRBJ2-2; TRBD2 aligns across 10 bases. Germline CDR1 and CDR2: LGHNA and YNFKEQ. J lost 5 bases, V lost 4 bases, and 7 bases had no gene match. The CDR3 contains 16 residues. The CDR3 DNA reads TGTGCCAGCAGCCGAAGCGGGAGGGTGGCAACCGGGGAGCTGTTTTTT. It translates to CASSRSGRVATGELFF.

The chain carries TRBV5-6 and TRBJ2-7; a weak D match, TRBD2 (6 bases). The CDR3 spans 15 residues. The germline CDR1 and CDR2 sequences are SGHDT and YYEEEE. V gave up 3 bases and J gave up 1 base, with 14 bases separating them. In nucleotides, the CDR3 is TGTGCCAGCAGCTCCCAGCGAGGGAGGTCCTACGAGCAGTACTTC. Its translation is CASSSQRGRSYEQYF.

The rearrangement uses TRBV4-1 and TRBJ1-6; weak D call: TRBD1 (5 bases). Looked up from germline, CDR1 is MGHRA and CDR2 is YSYEKL. V shed 3 bases and J shed 9 bases, with 21 bases lying between them. The CDR3 runs to 17 residues. CDR3: CASSHGRSRDRGSPLHF. CDR3 sequence (DNA): TGCGCCAGCAGCCATGGCAGAAGCAGGGATAGAGGTTCACCCCTCCACTTT.

The rearrangement joins TRBV19 to TRBJ1-5; D perhaps matches TRBD1 (6 bases). The CDR3 is made up of 13 amino acids. Trimming left V 6 bases short and J 5 bases short, with 11 bases between. The germline CDR1 and CDR2 sequences are LNHDA and SQIVND (reference sequence). The CDR3 region is CASSGQRDQPQHF. Written as DNA, the CDR3 is TGTGCCAGTAGCGGACAGAGAGATCAGCCCCAGCATTTT.

The chain carries TRBV13 and TRBJ2-2, with 9 positions matching TRBD2. The CDR3 is 20 amino acids. J gave up 9 bases and V 4 bases, and 24 bases lay outside the gene matches. Germline V gives CDR1 PRHDT, CDR2 FYEKMQ (reference sequence). The CDR3 DNA reads TGTGCCAGCAGCTCCCGCCGCGCGGGAGGGCACCGGGGAGCTTCACGGGAGCTGTTTTTT. It is translated as CASSSRRAGGHRGASRELFF.

This chain joins TRBV29-1 and TRBJ2-1, with TRBD1 matching 9 bases. The J segment lost 8 bases and the V segment lost 7 bases, leaving 15 bases of the junction unmatched. The germline V gene encodes CDR1 SQVTM and CDR2 ANQGSEA. This CDR3 comprises 15 residues. CDR3 loop: CSAYSPDRGRDEQFF. The CDR3 DNA follows: TGCAGCGCCTACTCCCCGGACAGGGGTCGGGATGAGCAGTTCTTC.

The chain combines TRBV27 with TRBJ1-4, with 7 bases aligning to TRBD1. Germline V gene lookup returns CDR1 MNHEY and CDR2 SMNVEV (reference sequence). The CDR3 is made up of 15 amino acids. V shed 4 bases, J shed 6 bases, and the junction held 8 bases outside the gene matches. CDR3 loop: CASSSKQGYHEKLFF. The CDR3 DNA follows: TGTGCCAGCAGTTCAAAACAGGGGTACCATGAAAAACTGTTTTTT.

This clone was seen once. This chain joins TRBV19 and TRBJ2-7; tentatively, D is TRBD2 (5 bases). V shed 5 bases and J shed 3 bases, with 14 bases lying between them. Germline CDR1 is LNHDA and CDR2 is SQIVND (reference sequence). This CDR3 contains 14 residues. The CDR3 sequence is CASSDGRRLYEQYF. The CDR3 nucleotides read TGTGCCAGTAGTGATGGACGGAGGCTCTACGAGCAGTACTTC.